Following are 12 T cell receptor beta chains from one sample sequenced in a study of T cell responses to AZD1222 COVID-19 vaccine. TCRdb keeps only in-frame clones here, not all; method: immunoSEQ multiplex PCR. The data show roughly 120,000 clones, roughly 90% seen once. The sequenced sample was peripheral blood, obtained 28 days after the second AZD1222 dose. These receptors originate from an adult who received the AZD1222 COVID-19 vaccine.

The genes are TRBV12-3 or TRBV12-4 and TRBJ1-2; TRBD1 might be the D (6 bases). Trimming took 5 bases from V and 4 from J, leaving 11 bases between them. This CDR3 has 13 residues. In nucleotides, the CDR3 is TGTGCCAGCAGTATAACAGGGCCCTATGGCTACACCTTC. Translation: CASSITGPYGYTF.

DNA of the CDR3: TGTGCCAGCAGTCCCCTCGGGACAAATGAAAAACTGTTTTTT. Translated, it gives CASSPLGTNEKLFF. This chain uses TRBV5-6 with TRBJ1-4; the D gene is possibly TRBD1 (6 bases). Deletions cut 5 bases from V and 5 bases from J, with 13 bases between. The CDR3 runs 14 residues. Germline values: CDR1 SGHDT, CDR2 YYEEEE.

The gene calls are TRBV19 and TRBJ2-5; possible D gene TRBD1, 6 bases. CDR1 is LNHDA and CDR2 is SQIVND in the germline V gene (reference sequence). The CDR3 totals 20 residues. The V and J ends lost 3 bases and 5 bases respectively, with 31 bases between them. CDR3 sequence: CASSMRYGRPRGADGETQYF. The CDR3 coding sequence is TGTGCCAGTAGTATGAGGTATGGTCGGCCCAGGGGCGCCGACGGGGAGACCCAGTACTTC.

V gene TRBV12-5 combines with J gene TRBJ2-3, with 13 bases lining up with TRBD2. Germline CDR1 LGHNT, CDR2 FRNRAP. The length of the CDR3 is 19 residues. V gave up 7 bases and J gave up 4 bases; unmatched junction bases: 17. The CDR3 region is CASAPGLGLAGRAADTQYF. The CDR3 bases are TGTGCTAGTGCTCCCGGCTTGGGACTAGCGGGGCGGGCCGCAGATACGCAGTATTTT.

This chain connects TRBV19 to TRBJ1-1; maybe TRBD1 (5 bases). V lost 9 bases to trimming and J lost 1 base, with 18 bases between them. The CDR3 length is 15 residues. The germline gives CDR1 LNHDA, CDR2 SQIVND (reference sequence). The DNA for the CDR3 is TGTGCCAGCTACAATCGGGGGATAAGGAACACTGAAGCTTTCTTT. It translates to CASYNRGIRNTEAFF. The whole variable domain, remainder taken from reference TRBV19 and TRBJ1-1, is DGGITQSPKYLFRKEGQNVTLSCEQNLNHDAMYWYRQDPGQGLRLIYYSQIVNDFQKGDIAEGYSVSREKKESFPLTVTSAQKNPTAFYLCASYNRGIRNTEAFFGQGTRLTVV.

The J gene is TRBJ1-6, the V gene TRBV7-2; D unresolved. The CDR3 is 14 amino acids. The V end lost 6 bases, the J end lost 10 bases, and 16 bases lay between the germline ends. Germline V gene sequence: CDR1 SGHTA, CDR2 FQGNSA. In DNA, the CDR3 is TGTGCCAGCAGAGATCAGTCGTCACAATCACCCCTCCACTTT. It encodes CASRDQSSQSPLHF. Combining the CDR3 with reference TRBV7-2 and TRBJ1-6 gives the whole variable domain GAGVSQSPSNKVTEKGKDVELRCDPISGHTALYWYRQSLGQGLEFLIYFQGNSAPDKSGLPSDRFSAERTGGSVSTLTIQRTQQEDSAVYLCASRDQSSQSPLHFGNGTRLTVT.

The gene calls are TRBV27 and TRBJ1-2, with D hard to call. CDR3 length: 14 amino acids. Trimming left V 8 bases short and J 2 bases short, with 15 bases between. The germline CDR1 and CDR2 sequences are MNHEY and SMNVEV (reference sequence). The CDR3 sequence is CASAPMAHNYGYTF. DNA for the CDR3: TGTGCCAGCGCTCCGATGGCTCACAACTATGGCTACACCTTC.

V gene TRBV5-4 combines with J gene TRBJ2-1; no reliable D call. V shed 0 bases and J shed 8 bases, with 3 bases lying between them. Germline assignment: CDR1 SGHNT and CDR2 YYREEE (reference sequence). The CDR3 length is 11 residues. The CDR3, as DNA: TGTGCCAGCAGCTTGGCGCATGAGCAGTTCTTC. Protein: CASSLAHEQFF.

A note on this clone: Relative to the germline gene, one junction end is altered; a read error may explain this. The CDR3 here is CASTLRVATNEKLFF. The CDR3 DNA follows: TGTGCCAGCACCTTACGGGTTGCAACTAATGAAAAACTGTTTTTT. The genes are TRBV13 and TRBJ1-4; D not resolved. The CDR3 is 15 residues long. CDR1 and CDR2 (germline): PRHDT, FYEKMQ (reference sequence).

V gene TRBV3-1 (or the pseudogene TRBV3-2) combines with J gene TRBJ2-5; the match to TRBD1 covers 8 bases. After removal of 5 bases from V and 6 bases from J, the junction contained 8 bases not matched to a gene. From germline, CDR1 is LGHDT and CDR2 YNNKEL (reference sequence). The CDR3 contains 14 residues. CDR3: CASSYSTGEKTQYF. The CDR3 coding sequence is TGTGCCAGCAGCTACTCGACAGGGGAAAAGACCCAGTACTTC.

The V gene is TRBV6-2 or TRBV6-3, the J gene TRBJ2-1, with 14 bases aligning to TRBD2. CDR3 length equals 17 residues. The ends lost 3 bases at V and 9 bases at J; junction bases unmatched: 10. Germline CDR1 reads MNHEY; CDR2 reads SVGEGT. The CDR3, as DNA: TGTGCCAGCAGTTATCCCCGACTAGCGGGGGGGCCCGGTGAGCAGTTCTTC. Protein: CASSYPRLAGGPGEQFF.

V usage is TRBV11-2 and J usage is TRBJ2-4, with 7 bases identical to TRBD1. Trimming removed 4 bases from V and 7 bases from J; junction bases left unmatched: 10. CDR3 length: 15 amino acids. Germline V gene sequence: CDR1 SGHAT, CDR2 FQNNGV. The CDR3 sequence: CASSSLTGSRNIQYF. The CDR3, as DNA: TGTGCCAGCAGCTCCTTGACAGGGTCAAGGAACATTCAGTACTTC.